This T cell receptor (beta chain) was identified in a study of T cells after yellow fever vaccination. TCRdb reprocessed the 5' RACE reads via MiXCR and lists one record per CDR3 protein. The sample consists of almost 600,000 distinct CDR3 sequences, about 14% of them appearing once. CDR1 and CDR2 (germline): DFQATT, SNEGSKA (reference sequence). The CDR3 spans 17 residues. The trim removed 3 bases at V and 4 bases at J, leaving 10 bases unmatched. There are a few counts of this clonotype. The sequence was obtained from a man younger than 40 who received the YFV17D yellow fever vaccine. The genes are TRBV20-1 and TRBJ2-3, with 13 bases fitting TRBD2. The material sequenced was PBMCs, taken on the day of the yellow fever booster vaccination. The CDR3 loop reads CSASKLAGGPGADTQYF. CDR3 nucleotide sequence: TGCAGTGCTAGTAAACTAGCGGGAGGGCCCGGGGCAGATACGCAGTATTTT.